The clone carrying this TCR beta chain was detected only a few times. Antigen unknown. The data belong to a study of identical twins. The study's findings and limits: Some out-of-frame alpha sequences were shared by twins, and these showed excess low generation probability. These conclusions were based on statistical analysis (cross-sectional, not following the same donors). Beta clonotypes that were abundant in cord blood contained fewer insertions, a pattern absent from memory repertoires.

A universal primer site arose from template switching, and cDNA bore unique molecular identifiers. Using its own MiXCR run on the 5' RACE reads, TCRdb lists one record per CDR3 protein. The table records more than 1.5 million distinct CDR3 sequences, about 32% of them present only once. Losses at the gene ends were 1 base for V and 4 bases for J; bases not matched to a gene: 7. The CDR3 sequence is 14 residues long. In germline, CDR1 is DFQATT, CDR2 SNEGSKA (reference sequence). The V gene is TRBV20-1, the J gene TRBJ2-7, with 7 bases fitting TRBD1. Input material: cord blood. The sequence derives from a newborn girl in good health. CDR3 sequence: CSARGQGRGYEQYF. The CDR3 coding sequence is TGCAGTGCTAGAGGACAGGGAAGGGGATACGAGCAGTACTTC.